Presented here are 29 T cell receptor beta chains from one specimen sequenced in a study of cytomegalovirus exposure and HLA in healthy donors. Researchers ran the PCR with 60 Vbeta and 13 Jbeta primers. Data came from immunoSEQ multiplex PCR; TCRdb stores just in-frame clones and leaves some out. This table holds some 200,000 clones, 75% to 90% found once. The sample taken for sequencing was PBMCs. Source of these receptors: a woman younger than 35 in good health and CMV-seronegative.

V is TRBV5-6 and J is TRBJ2-3, with 9 bases fitting TRBD2. The germline V gene has CDR1 SGHDT and CDR2 YYEEEE. Losses at the gene ends were 0 bases for V and 4 bases for J; bases not matched to a gene: 0. The CDR3 is 14 residues long. The CDR3 protein is CASSLGLAADTQYF. CDR3 nucleotides: TGTGCCAGCAGCTTGGGACTAGCGGCAGATACGCAGTATTTT.

This sequence joins TRBV11-3 and TRBJ2-3, with 9 bases that match TRBD2. This CDR3 contains 17 residues. Germline CDR1 SGHNT, CDR2 YENEEA. V shed 1 base and J 3 bases; nucleotides not matched to a gene: 8. This chain's CDR3 is CASSLGLAVSGTDTQYF. The CDR3 DNA is TGTGCCAGCAGCTTAGGACTAGCGGTGTCGGGAACAGATACGCAGTATTTT. Looking up the rest from reference TRBV11-3 and TRBJ2-3 gives the full variable domain: EAGVVQSPRYKIIEKKQPVAFWCNPISGHNTLYWYLQNLGQGPELLIRYENEEAVDDSQLPKDRFSAERLKGVDSTLKIQPAELGDSAVYLCASSLGLAVSGTDTQYFGPGTRLTVL.

The V call is TRBV5-6, the J call TRBJ2-7, with a tentative D call TRBD2 (6 bases). The CDR3 is 15 residues long. Trimming removed 7 bases at V and 1 base at J, with 18 bases between. Per the germline V gene, CDR1 is SGHDT and CDR2 is YYEEEE. In DNA, the CDR3 is TGTGCCAGCCATCGTGCGGGGTTGTTGTCCTACGAGCAGTACTTC. As protein: CASHRAGLLSYEQYF.

The chain couples TRBV30 to TRBJ1-1; 8 nucleotides match TRBD1. Germline V gene sequence: CDR1 GTSNPN, CDR2 SVGIG (reference sequence). This CDR3 has 11 amino acids. V shed 5 bases and J 11 bases; nucleotides not matched to a gene: 7. CDR3 bases: TGTGCCTGGGGACAGGGCCACTTGGCTTTCTTT. Protein sequence: CAWGQGHLAFF.

The rearrangement links TRBV6-5 to TRBJ1-1; TRBD1 is a possible D gene (5 bases). The CDR3 spans 16 residues. With 1 base removed from V and 1 base from J, the gap between germline ends came to 13 bases. Germline V lookup: CDR1 MNHEY, CDR2 SVGAGI. CDR3: CASSYFPREGNTEAFF. The CDR3 DNA is TGTGCCAGCAGTTACTTTCCCAGGGAGGGGAACACTGAAGCTTTCTTT.

The chain employs TRBV4-1 and TRBJ1-2; 7 positions match TRBD1. The CDR3 runs 15 residues. Germline CDR1 is MGHRA and CDR2 is YSYEKL. Trimming took 5 bases from V and 7 from J; bases not matched to a gene: 13. As DNA, the CDR3 is TGCGCCAGCAGCTCGCGACAGGGAAGGGGTGGTGGCTACACCTTC. This gives the protein CASSSRQGRGGGYTF.

This CDR3 is CASSLTGVSYEQYF. The CDR3 DNA sequence: TGTGCCAGCAGCTTAACCGGTGTCTCCTACGAGCAGTACTTC. The V and J genes are TRBV11-2 and TRBJ2-7; D is unclear. The CDR3 is 14 amino acids. CDR1 and CDR2 from the germline V gene are SGHAT and FQNNGV. With 2 bases removed from V and 0 bases from J, the gap between germline ends came to 8 bases.

The chain links TRBV7-2 to TRBJ2-5; 13 bases are a match to TRBD2. CDR3 size: 18 residues. Germline V gene data show CDR1 as SGHTA and CDR2 as FQGNSA. Losses at the gene ends were 4 bases for V and 5 bases for J; bases not matched to a gene: 13. This CDR3 reads CASSSGLAGARGKETQYF. The CDR3, as DNA: TGTGCCAGCAGCTCCGGACTAGCGGGAGCTAGGGGGAAGGAGACCCAGTACTTC.

The chain is built from TRBV6-1 and TRBJ2-7, with no clear D. Germline V gene sequence: CDR1 MNHNS, CDR2 SASEGT. Trimming shortened V by 6 bases and J by 0 bases, and 6 bases separated the two germline ends. The CDR3 is 12 amino acids. CDR3 loop: CASRGLSYEQYF. The DNA for the CDR3 is TGTGCCAGCAGGGGCCTCTCCTACGAGCAGTACTTC.

The chain recombines TRBV30 with TRBJ1-5, with 7 bases lining up with TRBD1. Germline V gene data show CDR1 as GTSNPN and CDR2 as SVGIG (reference sequence). V lost 0 bases to trimming and J lost 0 bases; unmatched junction nucleotides: 2. The CDR3 totals 15 residues. Here the CDR3 reads CAWSVGTDSNQPQHF. DNA of the CDR3: TGTGCCTGGAGTGTGGGGACAGATAGCAATCAGCCCCAGCATTTT.

The V gene is TRBV15, the J gene TRBJ1-5; TRBD1 is a possible D gene (5 bases). V was shortened by 1 base and J by 4 bases, with 14 bases between the two germline ends. The CDR3 totals 16 residues. Germline assignment: CDR1 LNHNV and CDR2 YYDKDF (reference sequence). DNA for the CDR3: TGTGCCACCAGCAGAGGTCGGACAAGGGCGAATCAGCCCCAGCATTTT. This encodes CATSRGRTRANQPQHF.

This chain joins TRBV5-6 and TRBJ2-7, with 7 positions matching TRBD1. This CDR3 is built from 14 residues. CDR1 and CDR2 from the germline V gene are SGHDT and YYEEEE. The ends lost 5 bases at V and 2 bases at J; junction bases unmatched: 7. The CDR3, as DNA: TGTGCCAGCAGTAGGGACAGAGGGACCTACGAGCAGTACTTC. It encodes CASSRDRGTYEQYF.

V is TRBV7-9 and J is TRBJ1-4, with D tentatively TRBD1 (6 bases). Germline CDR1 SEHNR, CDR2 FQNEAQ (reference sequence). This CDR3 region has 16 residues. V lost 4 bases and J 3 bases, leaving 15 bases between the germline ends. The CDR3 DNA is TGTGCCAGCAGCTACCGTTCAGGGGCGGCTAATGAAAAACTGTTTTTT. It is translated as CASSYRSGAANEKLFF.

This clone was picked up one time. The rearrangement joins TRBV11-2 to TRBJ2-2; the D is unclear. The germline V and J ends were trimmed by 5 bases and 2 bases, with 6 bases remaining between them. In germline, CDR1 is SGHAT, CDR2 FQNNGV. The CDR3 spans 13 residues. The CDR3, as DNA: TGTGCCAGCAGCCAATCAAACACCGGGGAGCTGTTTTTT. Translation gives CASSQSNTGELFF.

The CDR3 region is CATSSRQGPYEQYF. The CDR3 coding sequence is TGTGCCACCAGCAGCAGACAGGGGCCCTACGAGCAGTACTTC. The V call is TRBV15, the J call TRBJ2-7; 8 nucleotides align to TRBD1. Germline V gene data show CDR1 as LNHNV and CDR2 as YYDKDF (reference sequence). V trimming: 3 bases; J trimming: 2 bases; junction bases outside the gene matches: 3. The CDR3 is made up of 14 amino acids.

The chain combines TRBV5-4 with TRBJ1-4; the D is unclear. V lost 8 bases and J lost 0, with 8 bases in between. Germline-derived CDR1 and CDR2 are SGHNT and YYREEE (reference sequence). The CDR3 length is 13 residues. CDR3 in DNA: TGTGCCAGTCGGGGTGCAACTAATGAAAAACTGTTTTTT. It is translated as CASRGATNEKLFF.

The chain employs TRBV11-2 and TRBJ1-1; 7 nucleotides align to TRBD1. The junction had 2 bases not matched to a gene; V was cut back by 3 bases and J by 1 base. Germline loops: CDR1 SGHAT, CDR2 FQNNGV. This CDR3 is 14 amino acids long. Written as DNA, the CDR3 is TGTGCCAGCAGCTTTGGGACAGAGAACACTGAAGCTTTCTTT. Its translation is CASSFGTENTEAFF.

The chain joins TRBV5-4 to TRBJ2-2; 7 bases are shared with TRBD2. The germline V gene has CDR1 SGHNT and CDR2 YYREEE (reference sequence). The CDR3 length is 15 residues. Unmatched junction bases numbered 7, after V lost 5 bases and J lost 3 bases. In DNA, the CDR3 is TGTGCCAGCAGGGAATTGGGGGGGGACACCGGGGAGCTGTTTTTT. This sequence encodes CASRELGGDTGELFF.

The chain combines TRBV18 with TRBJ1-5; D might be TRBD1 (6 bases). Germline assignment: CDR1 KGHSH and CDR2 LQKENI. The CDR3 is made up of 14 amino acids. Between the trimmed V and J ends, which lost 1 base and 10 bases, there was a span of 14 bases. The CDR3 region is CASSPQTGRYPQHF. The CDR3 nucleotides are TGTGCCAGCTCACCACAAACAGGGAGATACCCCCAGCATTTT.

This rearrangement joins TRBV5-6 to TRBJ1-2; 10 positions match TRBD1. There are 15 residues in the CDR3. V was clipped by 2 bases and J by 4 bases; unmatched bases: 5. Germline CDR1 is SGHDT and CDR2 is YYEEEE. This chain's CDR3 is CASSFWTGGLYGYTF. The DNA of the CDR3 is TGTGCCAGCAGCTTCTGGACAGGGGGTCTCTATGGCTACACCTTC. Supplemented by reference TRBV5-6 and TRBJ1-2, the full variable domain reads DAGVTQSPTHLIKTRGQQVTLRCSPKSGHDTVSWYQQALGQGPQFIFQYYEEEERQRGNFPDRFSGHQFPNYSSELNVNALLLGDSALYLCASSFWTGGLYGYTFGSGTRLTVV.

The CDR3: CASSQLRPLAGETQYF. The CDR3 coding sequence is TGTGCCAGCAGCCAACTTCGACCGCTGGCAGGGGAGACCCAGTACTTC. The genes are TRBV14 and TRBJ2-5; weak D call: TRBD1 (5 bases). The CDR3 length is 16 residues. Trimming removed 2 bases at V and 5 bases at J, with 18 bases between. Germline V CDR1 and CDR2: SGHDN, FVKESK.

The chain has TRBV5-1 and TRBJ2-3; D is unresolved. This CDR3 is built from 14 residues. CDR1 SGHRS and CDR2 YFSETQ come from the germline V gene. V was clipped by 0 bases and J by 4 bases, with 9 bases between them. CDR3 in amino acids: CASSLVGSSDTQYF. The CDR3 DNA is TGCGCCAGCAGCTTGGTGGGTAGCTCAGATACGCAGTATTTT. Full variable domain (outside the CDR3, taken from reference TRBV5-1 and TRBJ2-3): KAGVTQTPRYLIKTRGQQVTLSCSPISGHRSVSWYQQTPGQGLQFLFEYFSETQRNKGNFPGRFSGRQFSNSRSEMNVSTLELGDSALYLCASSLVGSSDTQYFGPGTRLTVL.

The CDR3 is CASSLGGHNYGYTF. CDR3 sequence (DNA): TGTGCCAGCAGCTTAGGGGGGCATAACTATGGCTACACCTTC. V gene TRBV7-2 combines with J gene TRBJ1-2; a possible D gene is TRBD1 (6 bases). With 1 base removed from V and 1 base from J, the gap between germline ends came to 7 bases. CDR3 length: 14 amino acids. Germline CDR1 is SGHTA and CDR2 is FQGNSA.

The chain uses TRBV10-2 and TRBJ1-1; the match to TRBD1 covers 12 bases. The CDR3 is made up of 15 amino acids. The V segment lost 7 bases and the J segment 4 bases; nucleotides outside the gene matches: 7. Per the germline V gene, CDR1 is WSHSY and CDR2 is SAAADI. Here the CDR3 DNA reads TGCGCCAGCAAACCGGGACAGGGGGCCGGCACTGAAGCTTTCTTT. Its protein is CASKPGQGAGTEAFF.

This clone was counted a single time. This sequence joins TRBV7-3 and TRBJ2-1; 10 bases agree with TRBD2. Germline V gene lookup returns CDR1 SGHTA and CDR2 FQGTGA. The CDR3 consists of 15 residues. V lost 1 base, J lost 5 bases, and 2 bases stayed unmatched. CDR3: CASSLILAGDNEQFF. CDR3 in DNA: TGTGCCAGCAGCTTAATCCTAGCGGGAGACAATGAGCAGTTCTTC.

V is TRBV9 and J is TRBJ1-2; weak D call: TRBD1 (6 bases). V shed 1 base and J shed 5 bases, with 12 bases lying between them. The CDR3 runs to 14 residues. Germline CDR1 is SGDLS and CDR2 is YYNGEE. The CDR3 region is CASSVRGGAYGYTF. The CDR3 coding sequence is TGTGCCAGCAGCGTAAGGGGGGGCGCTTATGGCTACACCTTC.

About this clone itself: One end of the junction does not line up with germline, which may come from a read error. The genes are TRBV7-9 and TRBJ1-1; tentatively, D is TRBD1 (5 bases). The CDR3 length is 12 residues. The germline CDR1 and CDR2 sequences are SEHNR and FQNEAQ (reference sequence). CDR3: CSSSSGGTEAFF. Here the CDR3 DNA reads TGTTCCAGCAGTTCTGGGGGGACTGAAGCTTTCTTT.

The V and J genes are TRBV18 and TRBJ2-7; D is possibly TRBD2 (5 bases). V was shortened by 4 bases and J by 5 bases, with 18 bases between the two germline ends. This CDR3 has 15 residues. Germline CDR1 and CDR2: KGHSH and LQKENI. CDR3 sequence (DNA): TGTGCCAGCTCACTATCTTCGGGGATGGGCGACGAGCAGTACTTC. Translating it yields CASSLSSGMGDEQYF.

The J gene is TRBJ2-5, the V gene TRBV2; a possible D gene is TRBD2 (5 bases). The J call may be incorrect, as the DNA end agrees better with TRBJ2-7. The length of the CDR3 is 12 residues. CDR1 is SNHLY, CDR2 FYNNEI, per germline. In nucleotides, the CDR3 is TGTGCCAGCAGTGTGGACTTGTACGAGCAGTACTTC. Translated, it gives CASSVDLYEQYF.